The clone carrying this T cell receptor (beta chain) was seen ten or more times. Its antigen is still unknown. Two-round multiplex PCR, the amplification method, yielded TCR beta CDR3 from genomic DNA. First-round PCR, the initial amplification, used primers specific to each TRBV and TRBJ gene. TCRdb called the multiplex PCR reads again in MiXCR, with one record for every CDR3 protein. The sample yields some 14,000 distinct CDR3 sequences, around 33% seen once. This specimen belongs to a study of prognosis after radiotherapy for stage I lung cancer. About the research overall: It was considered that all non-small cell lung cancer patients were medically inoperable. With approximately 12 men and 6 women, the cohort's median age was about 74 years, range about 50–95. For radiotherapy, patients got SBRT split into 3 to 5 fractions, giving a biologically effective dose of at least 100 Gy.

Germline-derived CDR1 and CDR2 are MDHEN and SYDVKM. The CDR3 spans 20 residues. The V gene end was trimmed by 7 bases and the J gene end by 0 bases; junction bases not matched to a gene: 21. Overall study results and limits: TRBV and TRBJ gene usage reportedly differed between patients with and without metastases.

The sequence was obtained from a donor at least 50 years old with non-small cell lung cancer. Sequencing used PBMCs, obtained before or after stereotactic body radiation therapy (not recorded which). The chain uses TRBV28 and TRBJ2-7, with TRBD2 matching over 10 bases. The CDR3 loop reads CASIPAGGRLAGATSYEQYF. The CDR3, as DNA: TGTGCCAGCATCCCGGCGGGGGGGCGGCTAGCGGGAGCGACCTCCTACGAGCAGTACTTC.